This TCR beta chain was sequenced during a study of blood T cell repertoires in COVID-19. Study-wide background: In each case, the material was cDNA or gDNA derived from T cells, B-cell-depleted T cells, or PBMCs.

V lost 5 bases to trimming and J lost 2 bases; unmatched junction nucleotides: 6. Germline V gene data show CDR1 as SGHTA and CDR2 as FQGNSA. The CDR3 contains 15 residues. Assay used: immunoSEQ multiplex PCR; TCRdb lists only in-frame clones, some missing. The sample lists some 260,000 clones; more than 65% were seen once. The V call is TRBV7-2, the J call TRBJ2-4, with TRBD2 matching 7 bases. This TCR was recovered from a woman aged 18-35 years with acute or convalescent COVID-19. Sequencing was performed on peripheral blood. CDR3 coding DNA: TGTGCCAGCAGCCCCTACGGGACTACCAAAAACATTCAGTACTTC. This sequence encodes CASSPYGTTKNIQYF.